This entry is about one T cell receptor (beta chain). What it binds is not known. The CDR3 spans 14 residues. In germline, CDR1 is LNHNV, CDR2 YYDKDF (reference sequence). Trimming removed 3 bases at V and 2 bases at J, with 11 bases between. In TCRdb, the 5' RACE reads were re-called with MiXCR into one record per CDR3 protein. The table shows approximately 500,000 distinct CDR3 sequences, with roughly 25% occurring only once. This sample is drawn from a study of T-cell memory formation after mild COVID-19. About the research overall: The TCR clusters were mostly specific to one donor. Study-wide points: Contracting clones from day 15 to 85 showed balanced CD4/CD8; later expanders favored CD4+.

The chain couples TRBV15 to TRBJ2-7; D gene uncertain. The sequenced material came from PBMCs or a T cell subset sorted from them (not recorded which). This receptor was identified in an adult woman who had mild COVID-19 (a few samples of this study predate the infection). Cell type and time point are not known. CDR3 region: CATSREWTPYEQYF. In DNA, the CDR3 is TGTGCCACCAGCAGGGAATGGACCCCCTACGAGCAGTACTTC.